What follows are 5 T cell receptor beta chains derived from one specimen sequenced in a study of blood T cell repertoires in COVID-19 (dated by TCRdb to 2020 to 2022). Libraries were constructed by the immunoSEQ multiplex PCR assay. TCRdb limited this immuneACCESS table to in-frame rearrangements with V and J called. A share of clones is missing; checked studies link under half to unresolved V genes, and the rest is unexplained. In all, the sample holds tens of thousands of clones, and over 75% of those were seen once. The ten largest clones capture 25% to 30% of the sample. The sample consisted of peripheral blood. The receptors derive from a human donor in a cohort sampled during active COVID-19.

V gene TRBV30 combines with J gene TRBJ2-1; D may be TRBD2 (5 bases). This CDR3 spans 15 amino acids. Germline values: CDR1 GTSNPN, CDR2 SVGIG (reference sequence). V lost 0 bases, J lost 5 bases, and 14 bases lay in between. DNA for the CDR3: TGTGCCTGGAGTGTACGAGGACTGCCTAACAATGAGCAGTTCTTC. It encodes CAWSVRGLPNNEQFF.

The chain recombines TRBV21-1 with TRBJ2-3; TRBD2, the D gene given by the table, was not confirmed from the DNA. TRBV21-1 has pseudogene status. This CDR3 spans 17 amino acids. CDR3 DNA sequence: TGTGCCAGCAGCATTGGGTCCGCGGGTTCCCCCACAGATACGCAGTATTTT. It translates to CASSIGSAGSPTDTQYF.

This clone was detected once. The CDR3 sequence: CAWRPTGLNNEQYF. Written as DNA, the CDR3 is TGTGCCTGGAGGCCAACGGGACTCAATAACGAGCAGTACTTC. This rearrangement joins TRBV30 to TRBJ2-7, with a weak D call TRBD2 (6 bases). CDR3 length equals 14 residues. Trimming left V 3 bases short and J 5 bases short, with 17 bases between. The germline V gene has CDR1 GTSNPN and CDR2 SVGIG (reference sequence).

This chain connects TRBV15 to TRBJ2-3; D unresolved. CDR3 size: 12 residues. V was cut by 1 base and J by 5 bases, with 4 bases left in between. Germline V gene lookup returns CDR1 LNHNV and CDR2 YYDKDF (reference sequence). The CDR3 bases are TGTGCCACCAGCAGAGCCCAAGATACGCAGTATTTT. Protein product: CATSRAQDTQYF.

This clone appeared once. The chain employs TRBV27 and TRBJ2-7; D gene ambiguous. Germline lookup yields CDR1 MNHEY and CDR2 SMNVEV (reference sequence). The CDR3 has 14 residues. V shed 2 bases and J shed 0 bases, with 8 bases lying between them. The CDR3 nucleotides read TGTGCCAGCAGTTTAGGGCCGCTCTCCTACGAGCAGTACTTC. Its protein product is CASSLGPLSYEQYF.